A single sample is the source of the 14 T cell receptor beta chains below, sequenced in a study of blood T cells in healthy people across ages. It was with a sample-barcoded 5' primer and a J-beta primer mix that a second PCR of roughly 7 to 11 cycles was run. TCRdb reprocessed the 5' RACE reads via MiXCR and lists one record per CDR3 protein. The sample has approximately 1.5 million distinct CDR3 sequences, roughly a third seen once. Sequenced sample: blood. Every receptor here comes from a woman between 25 and 40 years old in good health.

The gene calls are TRBV7-3 and TRBJ2-1; perhaps TRBD1 as D (5 bases). Per germline, CDR1 SGHTA and CDR2 FQGTGA. This CDR3 is 15 amino acids long. The V end lost 3 bases, the J end lost 0 bases, and 9 bases lay between the germline ends. The CDR3 reads CASSLHRSSYNEQFF. The CDR3 DNA sequence: TGTGCCAGCAGCTTGCACAGGTCCTCCTACAATGAGCAGTTCTTC.

This chain links TRBV10-3 with TRBJ2-1, with 13 bases matching TRBD2. V shed 0 bases, J shed 12 bases, and the junction held 8 bases outside the gene matches. The CDR3 runs to 16 residues. The V gene's germline CDR1 is ENHRY and CDR2 SYGVKD. CDR3: CAISESRTSGREGQFF. The CDR3 DNA follows: TGTGCCATCAGTGAGTCCCGGACTAGCGGGAGAGAAGGGCAGTTCTTC.

This clonotype was picked up a small number of times. The chain employs TRBV5-1 and TRBJ2-7; D may be TRBD1 (6 bases). CDR3 length equals 16 residues. The V end lost 5 bases, the J end lost 6 bases, and 24 bases lay between the germline ends. CDR1 is SGHRS, CDR2 YFSETQ, per germline. The CDR3 DNA sequence: TGCGCCAGCAGACCTACGTTGGGCCCCATAGGGGGCGAGCAGTACTTC. Amino acids: CASRPTLGPIGGEQYF.

In its sample, this clonotype was seen once. In this CDR3 the conserved last residue, phenylalanine or tryptophan, is missing, so a read error is likely. The chain uses TRBV29-1 and TRBJ2-5, with TRBD1 matching over 9 bases. Judging by the DNA end, TRBJ2-4 fits better; the J call may be wrong. This CDR3 region has 12 residues. Germline loops: CDR1 SQVTM, CDR2 ANQGSEA. CDR3 in DNA: TGCAGCGTTGGGACAGGGGAGAACATTCAGTACCTC. It specifies CSVGTGENIQYL.

At least ten counts were recorded for this clonotype. The chain combines TRBV29-1 with TRBJ2-7, with D perhaps matching TRBD1 or TRBD2 (7 bases each). CDR3 size: 17 residues. The V gene lost 1 base and the J gene lost 4 bases, with 23 bases spanning the gap. Germline lookup yields CDR1 SQVTM and CDR2 ANQGSEA. The CDR3 protein is CSVEVQGGGSLIYEQYF. The DNA of the CDR3 is TGCAGCGTTGAAGTTCAAGGGGGCGGGAGTCTGATTTACGAGCAGTACTTC.

The chain employs TRBV20-1 and TRBJ1-1, with 7 bases lining up with TRBD1. Per the germline V gene, CDR1 is DFQATT and CDR2 is SNEGSKA (reference sequence). The CDR3 extends over 15 amino acids. The J segment lost 9 bases and the V segment lost 0 bases, leaving 13 bases of the junction unmatched. CDR3 coding DNA: TGCAGTGCTAGAGATCAAACAGGGGACTCTAGTAAAGCTTTCTTT. It translates to CSARDQTGDSSKAFF.

A few counts support this clonotype. V is TRBV5-1 and J is TRBJ2-5, with D possibly being TRBD1 or TRBD2 (5 bases each). There are 14 residues in the CDR3. Trimming shortened V by 1 base and J by 1 base, and 8 bases separated the two germline ends. Germline V gene sequence: CDR1 SGHRS, CDR2 YFSETQ. CDR3 sequence reads: CASSLWGIQETQYF. CDR3 DNA sequence: TGCGCCAGCAGCTTGTGGGGGATCCAAGAGACCCAGTACTTC.

The V and J genes are TRBV11-2 and TRBJ2-5; TRBD2 matches at 13 bases. The V gene end was trimmed by 5 bases and the J gene end by 11 bases; junction bases not matched to a gene: 11. Germline V CDR1 and CDR2: SGHAT, FQNNGV. The CDR3 length is 15 residues. The CDR3 is CASSQPGLAGREQYF. In nucleotides, the CDR3 is TGTGCCAGCAGCCAACCGGGACTAGCGGGGAGGGAGCAGTACTTC.

This clonotype was seen more than once but under ten times. This chain links TRBV7-6 with TRBJ2-1, with no clear D. V dropped 0 bases and J dropped 8 bases, with 8 bases sitting between them. This CDR3 comprises 13 residues. Per the germline V gene, CDR1 is SGHVS and CDR2 is FNYEAQ. The CDR3 nucleotides read TGTGCCAGCAGCTTAGCAGAGTCCTATGAGCAGTTCTTC. It specifies CASSLAESYEQFF.

This clonotype came up many times. This rearrangement joins TRBV7-2 to TRBJ2-3, with 7 nucleotides matching TRBD2. The V gene end was trimmed by 7 bases and the J gene end by 2 bases; junction bases not matched to a gene: 6. The CDR3 runs 14 residues. Germline V CDR1 and CDR2: SGHTA, FQGNSA. The DNA of the CDR3 is TGTGCCAGCAATGTAGCGGGCCTCACAGATACGCAGTATTTT. This codes for CASNVAGLTDTQYF.

J is TRBJ2-1 and V is TRBV3-1; TRBD2 agrees at 7 bases. Germline CDR1 reads LGHDT; CDR2 reads YNNKEL (reference sequence). The V and J ends lost 4 bases and 7 bases, in that order; junction bases with no gene match: 7. This CDR3 has 14 amino acids. The CDR3 DNA reads as TGTGCCAGCAGCCGGCAGGGAGGGTGGAATGAGCAGTTCTTC. Encoded protein: CASSRQGGWNEQFF.

This clonotype was seen only a few times. The chain joins TRBV4-2 to TRBJ2-2, with 9 bases matching TRBD2. V lost 2 bases, J lost 4 bases, and 8 bases stayed unmatched. The CDR3 sequence is 17 residues long. The germline V gene encodes CDR1 LGHNA and CDR2 YNFKEQ. The CDR3 nucleotides are TGTGCCAGCAGCCAAACCGCCGGGACTAGCCTCACCGGGGAGCTGTTTTTT. This codes for CASSQTAGTSLTGELFF.

At least ten counts were recorded for this clonotype. The rearrangement joins TRBV7-3 to TRBJ2-3; possibly TRBD2 for D (5 bases). V lost 4 bases to trimming and J lost 0 bases, with 14 bases between them. The germline gives CDR1 SGHTA, CDR2 FQGTGA. The CDR3 loop spans 16 amino acids. CDR3 amino acids: CASSSPTRGSTDTQYF. The CDR3 coding sequence is TGTGCCAGCAGCTCCCCGACCCGGGGAAGCACAGATACGCAGTATTTT.

The V gene is TRBV5-1, the J gene TRBJ2-3; no definite D call. Germline V gene lookup returns CDR1 SGHRS and CDR2 YFSETQ. V was cut by 7 bases and J by 4 bases, with 16 bases left in between. The CDR3 runs 14 residues. The DNA of the CDR3 is TGCGCCAGCGCCCTAAGGTCTCGCGCAGATACGCAGTATTTT. This gives the protein CASALRSRADTQYF.